A selection of T cell receptor beta chains follows, all from one sample in a study of blood T cell repertoires in COVID-19. Produced via immunoSEQ multiplex PCR; TCRdb's table is partial and in-frame only. The sample records 220,000 or so clones, 80% to 85% being singletons. The sequenced sample was peripheral blood. The receptor source for this set is a woman aged 25 to 45 who had recovered from COVID-19. CDR3s include the opening cysteine and the closing phenylalanine or tryptophan. D genes are given only for firm matches. Only part of the rows carry a size: once, few, many, or a class if the clone is expanded.

v_call	d_call	j_call	clone_size	cdr3_nt	cdr3_aa
TRBV15	TRBD1	TRBJ2-3	NA	TGTGCCACCAGCAGACTTAGGGGGCCGGCCACAGATACGCAGTATTTT	CATSRLRGPATDTQYF
TRBV30	TRBD1	TRBJ2-7	once	TGTGCCTTAGAGGGACAGGTGAAATCCTACGAGCAGTACTTC	CALEGQVKSYEQYF
TRBV9	NA	TRBJ1-6	NA	TGTGCCAGCAGCGTAGCTGGGGCGGATTCACCCCTCCACTTT	CASSVAGADSPLHF
TRBV11-3	TRBD2	TRBJ2-2	NA	TGTGCCAGCAGCTCGACTAGCGGGAGAGAAACCGGGGAGCTGTTTTTT	CASSSTSGRETGELFF
TRBV29-1	NA	TRBJ1-2	NA	TGCAGCGTTGATTCCGGGACTGACTATGGCTACACCTTC	CSVDSGTDYGYTF
TRBV19	TRBD2	TRBJ2-3	once	TGTGCCAGTAGTCTCCGGTTCGCTAGCGGGAGTAATACGCAGTATTTT	CASSLRFASGSNTQYF
TRBV2	NA	TRBJ1-5	few	TGTGCCAGCAGTGAATTTCAAGGACAGCTTAGCAATCAGCCCCAGCATTTT	CASSEFQGQLSNQPQHF
TRBV9	NA	TRBJ1-2	NA	TGTGCCAGCAGCGTTTCCGACCCTGCCTCTAGAGGCTACACCTTC	CASSVSDPASRGYTF
TRBV5-1	TRBD2	TRBJ2-5	NA	TGCGCCAGCAGCTCGGGACTAGCTAGCCAGACCCAGTACTTC	CASSSGLASQTQYF
TRBV6-1	NA	TRBJ1-4	NA	TGTGCCAGCAGTGAGGTGGAGTCCGTACGTGAAAAACTGTTTTTT	CASSEVESVREKLFF
TRBV12-3/TRBV12-4	NA	TRBJ2-7	NA	TGTGCCAGCAGTTTAGTCACCTACGAGCAGTACTTC	CASSLVTYEQYF
TRBV28	TRBD1	TRBJ2-7	NA	TGTGCCAGCATATCCCAGGGACAGGGGGCGCGGGAGCAGTACTTC	CASISQGQGAREQYF
TRBV9	NA	TRBJ2-2	NA	TGTGCCAGCAGCATTAGTGTGGGGAGCACCGGGGAGCTGTTTTTT	CASSISVGSTGELFF
TRBV28	NA	TRBJ1-5	once	TGTGCCAGCATAACACGGCCACAGGGTCGGTGGGGGAATCAGCCCCAGCATTTT	CASITRPQGRWGNQPQHF
TRBV14	NA	TRBJ2-5	NA	TGTGCCAGCAGCCGGGGCGGGAAAGAGACCCAGTACTTC	CASSRGGKETQYF
TRBV5-1	NA	TRBJ2-1	NA	TGCGCCAGCAGCTTGGGGCAGGGGGGCAATGAGCAGTTCTTC	CASSLGQGGNEQFF
TRBV2	NA	TRBJ2-7	NA	TGTGCCAGCAACGGGTTCGGGGGATACGAGCAGTACTTC	CASNGFGGYEQYF
TRBV24-1	NA	TRBJ2-3	NA	TGTGCCACCAGTGTTGGCAGAATCACAGATACGCAGTATTTT	CATSVGRITDTQYF
TRBV9	NA	TRBJ2-4	NA	TGTGCCAGCAGCGCAACTGTCGTAGCCAAAAACATTCAGTACTTC	CASSATVVAKNIQYF
TRBV4-2	NA	TRBJ2-5	NA	TGTGCCAGCAGCCAAGATCCCAGGACTGGCTTCCAAGAGACCCAGTACTTC	CASSQDPRTGFQETQYF
TRBV27	NA	TRBJ2-3	NA	TGTGCCAGCAGTTTCGGGGTGCGGAGCACAGATACGCAGTATTTT	CASSFGVRSTDTQYF
TRBV29-1	TRBD1	TRBJ2-7	once	TGCAGCGTCTCACAGGGGAACCGCCAGTACTTC	CSVSQGNRQYF
TRBV7-9	TRBD1	TRBJ2-7	NA	TGTGCCAGCAGCCAACGGTTAGGACAGGGGGCCTACGAGCAGTACTTC	CASSQRLGQGAYEQYF
TRBV6-5	NA	TRBJ2-1	NA	TGTGCCAGCAGCTCGGGGTTCAATGAGCAGTTCTTC	CASSSGFNEQFF
TRBV7-9	NA	TRBJ2-7	NA	TGTGCCAGCAGCTTAACTACGGGGGAGCAGTACTTC	CASSLTTGEQYF
TRBV10-3	TRBD1	TRBJ2-3	NA	TGTGCCATCAGTGGATCAACCGGGACAGGGTCTGGCACAGATACGCAGTATTTT	CAISGSTGTGSGTDTQYF
TRBV28	NA	TRBJ2-7	NA	TGTGCCAGCACCATCGGGACTCCCGGAACCTACGAGCAGTACTTC	CASTIGTPGTYEQYF
TRBV28	TRBD1	TRBJ1-1	few	TGTGCCAGCAGTTACAGGGGTTATCACACTGAAGCTTTCTTT	CASSYRGYHTEAFF
TRBV6-1	TRBD2	TRBJ2-7	NA	TGTGCCAGCAGTGAAGCACGGGTGGGGGGGAGTCTTTACGAGCAGTACTTC	CASSEARVGGSLYEQYF
TRBV5-1	NA	TRBJ2-2	NA	TGCGCCAGCAGCTTGGTGGCGGCCGGGGAGCTGTTTTTT	CASSLVAAGELFF
TRBV6-5	TRBD2	TRBJ2-1	NA	TGTGCCAGCACCACCGGGACTAGCGCCTACAATGAGCAGTTCTTC	CASTTGTSAYNEQFF
TRBV3-1/TRBV3-2	TRBD1	TRBJ1-1	NA	TGTGCCAGCAGCCAAAGGGGACAGGGGGTAGGAACTGAAGCTTTCTTT	CASSQRGQGVGTEAFF
TRBV11-1	TRBD1	TRBJ1-1	once	TGTGCCAGCAGAGCCGGGACAGGAAACACTGAAGCTTTCTTT	CASRAGTGNTEAFF
TRBV5-1	NA	TRBJ2-5	NA	TGCGCCAGCAGAGAGGGAAGGGGGTCTCGAGAGACCCAGTACTTC	CASREGRGSRETQYF
TRBV11-2	NA	TRBJ1-4	NA	TGTGCCAGCAGCCCCATCCCGGGCCGAGGGAAGGGTGAAAAACTGTTTTTT	CASSPIPGRGKGEKLFF
TRBV10-3	NA	TRBJ1-1	few	TGTGCCATCAGTGATGCGGAGAGGTTGAGTCGCACTGAAGCTTTCTTT	CAISDAERLSRTEAFF
TRBV7-9	TRBD1	TRBJ2-1	NA	TGTGCCAGCAGCTTGCGGACAGGAACCTACAATGAGCAGTTCTTC	CASSLRTGTYNEQFF